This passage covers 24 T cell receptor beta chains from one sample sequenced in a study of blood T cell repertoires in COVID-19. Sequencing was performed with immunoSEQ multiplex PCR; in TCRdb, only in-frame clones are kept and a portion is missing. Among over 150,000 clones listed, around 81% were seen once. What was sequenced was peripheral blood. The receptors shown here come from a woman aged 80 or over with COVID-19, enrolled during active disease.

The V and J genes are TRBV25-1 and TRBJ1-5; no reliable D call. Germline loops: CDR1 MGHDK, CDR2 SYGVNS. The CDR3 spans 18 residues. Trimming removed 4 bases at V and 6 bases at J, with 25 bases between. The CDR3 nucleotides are TGTGCCAGCAGTGTACTGGAGGGAAGCCCCGGAGGGATTCAGCCCCAGCATTTT. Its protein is CASSVLEGSPGGIQPQHF.

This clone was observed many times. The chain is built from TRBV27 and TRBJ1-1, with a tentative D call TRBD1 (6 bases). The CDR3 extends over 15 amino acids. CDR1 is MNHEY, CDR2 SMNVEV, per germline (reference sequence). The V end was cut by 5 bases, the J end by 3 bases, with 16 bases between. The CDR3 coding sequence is TGTGCCAGCAGTCAAACCGGGACACAATACACTGAAGCTTTCTTT. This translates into CASSQTGTQYTEAFF.

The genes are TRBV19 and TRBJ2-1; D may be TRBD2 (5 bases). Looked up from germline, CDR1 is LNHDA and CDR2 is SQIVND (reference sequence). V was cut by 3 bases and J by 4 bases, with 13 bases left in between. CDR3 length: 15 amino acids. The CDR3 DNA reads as TGTGCCAGTAGTATCGGACTTGTCTCTTACAATGAGCAGTTCTTC. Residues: CASSIGLVSYNEQFF.

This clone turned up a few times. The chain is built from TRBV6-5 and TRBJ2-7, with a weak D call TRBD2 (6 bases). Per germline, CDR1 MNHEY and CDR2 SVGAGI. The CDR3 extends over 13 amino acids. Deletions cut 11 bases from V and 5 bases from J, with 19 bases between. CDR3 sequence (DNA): TGTGCCTCCCTCCGGGCGGGATCCCACGAGCAGTACTTC. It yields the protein CASLRAGSHEQYF.

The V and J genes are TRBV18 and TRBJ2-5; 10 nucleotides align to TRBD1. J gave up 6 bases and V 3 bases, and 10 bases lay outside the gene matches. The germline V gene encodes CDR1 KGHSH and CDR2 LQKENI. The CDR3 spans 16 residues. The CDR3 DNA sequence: TGTGCCAGCTCACCTTCCTTAGGGACAGGGGAAAAGACCCAGTACTTC. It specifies CASSPSLGTGEKTQYF.

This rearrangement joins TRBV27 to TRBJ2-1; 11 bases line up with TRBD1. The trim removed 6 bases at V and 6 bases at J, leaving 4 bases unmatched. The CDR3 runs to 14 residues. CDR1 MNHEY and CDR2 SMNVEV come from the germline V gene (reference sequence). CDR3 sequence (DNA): TGTGCCAGCAGGCAGGGACAGGGGGTCAATGAGCAGTTCTTC. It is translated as CASRQGQGVNEQFF.

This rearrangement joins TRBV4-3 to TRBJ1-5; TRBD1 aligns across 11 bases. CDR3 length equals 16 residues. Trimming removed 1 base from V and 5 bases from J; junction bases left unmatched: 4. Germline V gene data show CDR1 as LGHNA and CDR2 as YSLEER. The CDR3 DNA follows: TGCGCCAGCAGCCAAGTTTGGGGACAGGGGGATCAGCCCCAGCATTTT. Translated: CASSQVWGQGDQPQHF.

For the CDR3, the DNA is TGCGCCAGCAGCTTGACACTAGCGGGAGGGCCTTCATCCGGGGAGCTGTTTTTT. Translation gives CASSLTLAGGPSSGELFF. The chain carries TRBV5-1 and TRBJ2-2; TRBD2 matches 13 bases. The V gene's germline CDR1 is SGHRS and CDR2 YFSETQ. This CDR3 is built from 18 residues. V lost 1 base and J lost 6; bases outside the gene matches: 9.

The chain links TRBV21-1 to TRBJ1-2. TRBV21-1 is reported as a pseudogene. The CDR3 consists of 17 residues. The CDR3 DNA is TGTGCCAGCAGCAAAAGATTATGGCCGGGGGAAAACTATGGCTACACCTTC. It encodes CASSKRLWPGENYGYTF.

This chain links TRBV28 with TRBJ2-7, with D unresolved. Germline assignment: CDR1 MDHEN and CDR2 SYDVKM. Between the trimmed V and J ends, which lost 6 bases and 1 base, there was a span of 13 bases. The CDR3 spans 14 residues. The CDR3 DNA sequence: TGTGCCAGCAGCCAAATTACTGCGTCCTACGAGCAGTACTTC. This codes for CASSQITASYEQYF.

The CDR3 is CATSDSGDREVVTYGYTF. CDR3 nucleotides: TGTGCCACCAGCGACTCCGGGGACAGGGAAGTGGTAACCTATGGCTACACCTTC. The genes are TRBV15 and TRBJ1-2, with 9 bases lining up with TRBD1. V dropped 5 bases and J dropped 4; count of bases not matched to a gene: 17. The length of the CDR3 is 18 residues. The germline V gene has CDR1 LNHNV and CDR2 YYDKDF (reference sequence).

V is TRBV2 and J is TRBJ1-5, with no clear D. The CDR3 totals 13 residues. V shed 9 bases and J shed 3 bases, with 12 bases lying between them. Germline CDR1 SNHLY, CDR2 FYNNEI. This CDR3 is CASTFWPNQPQHF. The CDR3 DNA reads TGTGCCAGTACATTCTGGCCCAATCAGCCCCAGCATTTT.

The CDR3 reads CASSLVLAVGGLYF. CDR3 DNA sequence: TGTGCCAGCAGCTTAGTACTAGCGGTCGGTGGTCTGTACTTC. The chain uses TRBV11-2 and TRBJ2-7, with 8 nucleotides matching TRBD2. The trim removed 1 base at V and 12 bases at J, leaving 11 bases unmatched. The CDR3 has 14 residues. In germline, CDR1 is SGHAT, CDR2 FQNNGV.

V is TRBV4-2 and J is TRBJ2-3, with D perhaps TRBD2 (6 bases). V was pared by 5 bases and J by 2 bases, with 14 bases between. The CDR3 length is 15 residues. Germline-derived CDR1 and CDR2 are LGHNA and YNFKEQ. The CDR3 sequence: CASSEPGLDTDTQYF. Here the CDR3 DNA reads TGTGCCAGCAGCGAGCCGGGACTCGACACAGATACGCAGTATTTT.

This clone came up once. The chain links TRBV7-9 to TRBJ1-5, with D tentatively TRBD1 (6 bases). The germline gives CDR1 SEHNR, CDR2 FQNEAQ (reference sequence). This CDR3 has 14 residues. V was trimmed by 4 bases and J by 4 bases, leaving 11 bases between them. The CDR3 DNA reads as TGTGCCAGCAGCTCATGGACAGATAATCAGCCCCAGCATTTT. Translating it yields CASSSWTDNQPQHF.

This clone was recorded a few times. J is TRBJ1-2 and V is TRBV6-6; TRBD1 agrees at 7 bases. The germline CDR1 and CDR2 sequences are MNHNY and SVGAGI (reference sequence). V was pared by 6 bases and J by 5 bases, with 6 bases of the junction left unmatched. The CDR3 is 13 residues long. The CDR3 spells CASRETGVYGYTF. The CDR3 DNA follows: TGTGCCAGCAGGGAAACAGGGGTTTATGGCTACACCTTC.

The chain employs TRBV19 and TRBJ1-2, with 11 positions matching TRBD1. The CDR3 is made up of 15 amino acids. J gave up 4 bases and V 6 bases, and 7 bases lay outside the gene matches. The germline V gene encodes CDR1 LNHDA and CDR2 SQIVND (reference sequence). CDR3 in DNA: TGTGCCAGTAGGGGTCCGGGACAGGGGGTCTATGGCTACACCTTC. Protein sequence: CASRGPGQGVYGYTF. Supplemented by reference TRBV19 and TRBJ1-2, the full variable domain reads DGGITQSPKYLFRKEGQNVTLSCEQNLNHDAMYWYRQDPGQGLRLIYYSQIVNDFQKGDIAEGYSVSREKKESFPLTVTSAQKNPTAFYLCASRGPGQGVYGYTFGSGTRLTVV.

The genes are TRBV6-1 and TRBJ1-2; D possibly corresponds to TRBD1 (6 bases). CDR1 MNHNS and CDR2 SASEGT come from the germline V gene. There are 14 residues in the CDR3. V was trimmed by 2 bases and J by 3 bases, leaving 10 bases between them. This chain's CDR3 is CASSERGGYYGYTF. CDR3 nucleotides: TGTGCCAGCAGTGAAAGGGGGGGGTACTATGGCTACACCTTC.

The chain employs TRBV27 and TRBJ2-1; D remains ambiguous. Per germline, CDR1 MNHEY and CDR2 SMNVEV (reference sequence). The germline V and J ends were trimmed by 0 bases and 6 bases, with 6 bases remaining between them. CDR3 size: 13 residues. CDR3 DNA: TGTGCCAGCAGTTTATCCCAGATCAATGAGCAGTTCTTC. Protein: CASSLSQINEQFF.

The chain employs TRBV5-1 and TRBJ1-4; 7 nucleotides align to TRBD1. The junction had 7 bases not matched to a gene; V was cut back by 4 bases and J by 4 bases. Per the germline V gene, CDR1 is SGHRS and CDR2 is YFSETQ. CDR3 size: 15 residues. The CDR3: CASSREGALNEKLFF. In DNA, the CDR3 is TGCGCCAGCAGCCGGGAGGGGGCCCTTAATGAAAAACTGTTTTTT.

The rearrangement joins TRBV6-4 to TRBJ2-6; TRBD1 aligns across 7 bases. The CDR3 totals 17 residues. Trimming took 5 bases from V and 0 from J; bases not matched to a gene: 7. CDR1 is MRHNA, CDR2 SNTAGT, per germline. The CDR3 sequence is CASSRQGSPSGANVLTF. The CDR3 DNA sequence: TGTGCCAGCAGTCGACAGGGAAGCCCCTCTGGGGCCAACGTCCTGACTTTC.

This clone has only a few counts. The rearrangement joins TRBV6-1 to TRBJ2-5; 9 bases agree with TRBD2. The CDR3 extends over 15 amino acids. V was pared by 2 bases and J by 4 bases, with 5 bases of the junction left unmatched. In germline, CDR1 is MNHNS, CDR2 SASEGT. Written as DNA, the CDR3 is TGTGCCAGCAGTGAATTGGGACTAGCCCTAGAGACCCAGTACTTC. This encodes CASSELGLALETQYF.

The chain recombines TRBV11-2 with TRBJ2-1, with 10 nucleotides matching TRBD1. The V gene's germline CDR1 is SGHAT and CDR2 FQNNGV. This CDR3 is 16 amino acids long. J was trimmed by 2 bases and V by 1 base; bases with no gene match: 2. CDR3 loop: CASSLVGTGAYNEQFF. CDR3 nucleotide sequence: TGTGCCAGCAGCTTAGTGGGGACAGGGGCCTACAATGAGCAGTTCTTC. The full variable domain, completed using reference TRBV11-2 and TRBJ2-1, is EAGVAQSPRYKIIEKRQSVAFWCNPISGHATLYWYQQILGQGPKLLIQFQNNGVVDDSQLPKDRFSAERLKGVDSTLKIQPAKLEDSAVYLCASSLVGTGAYNEQFFGPGTRLTVL.

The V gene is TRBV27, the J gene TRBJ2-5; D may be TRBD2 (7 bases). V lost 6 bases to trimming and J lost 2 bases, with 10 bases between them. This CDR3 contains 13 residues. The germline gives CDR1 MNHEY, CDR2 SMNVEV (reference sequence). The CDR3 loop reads CASSRGGQETQYF. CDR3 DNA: TGTGCCAGCAGCAGGGGAGGGCAAGAGACCCAGTACTTC.